This is a list of T cell receptor beta chains from one sample in a study of long-term antiretroviral therapy in people with HIV. Profiling relied on immunoSEQ multiplex PCR, and the TCRdb table lists in-frame clones only, not all of them. This table holds 8,500 to 9,500 clones, around 77% found once. Sequences were derived from unsorted PBMCs, sampled 0.4 years before starting antiretroviral therapy. The receptors were gathered from a young man with HIV. Each CDR3 is given with its conserved first and last residue. Each record gives: V gene, clone size, D gene, J gene, CDR3 protein, CDR3 DNA. The D gene is left open where the match is weak. The size entry is marked missing in some rows and otherwise reads once, few, many or a size class.

TRBV7-8	.	TRBD1	TRBJ2-7	CASSYPGQGHEQYF	TGTGCCAGCAGCTACCCGGGACAGGGACACGAGCAGTACTTC
TRBV2	medium-sized	.	TRBJ1-2	CASIWYRSNYGYTF	TGTGCCAGCATCTGGTATCGTTCTAACTATGGCTACACCTTC
TRBV11-3	few	.	TRBJ1-4	CASICGGPAGANEKLFF	TGTGCCAGCATCTGTGGTGGGCCGGCGGGGGCAAATGAAAAACTGTTTTTT
TRBV7-2	.	TRBD1	TRBJ1-5	CASSLGHRGLGPQHF	TGTGCCAGCAGCTTAGGTCACAGGGGATTAGGGCCCCAGCATTTT
TRBV11-2	.	.	TRBJ2-1	CASSLGSSRYNEQFF	TGTGCCAGCAGCTTAGGCTCTAGCCGGTACAATGAGCAGTTCTTC
TRBV15	.	.	TRBJ1-1	CATSRGSPGRTEAFF	TGTGCCACCAGCAGAGGAAGTCCAGGCCGCACTGAAGCTTTCTTT
TRBV29-1	few	TRBD2	TRBJ2-7	CSVEGLGPWEEQYF	TGCAGCGTTGAGGGACTAGGCCCCTGGGAGGAGCAGTACTTC
TRBV6-5	.	TRBD1	TRBJ1-2	CASSYDRGRDYTF	TGTGCCAGCAGTTACGACAGGGGGCGCGACTACACCTTC
TRBV7-6	large	.	TRBJ2-7	CASSPPGAYEQYF	TGTGCCAGCAGTCCTCCGGGGGCGTACGAGCAGTACTTC
TRBV6-4	.	.	TRBJ1-6	CASSGQIGSPLHF	TGTGCCAGCAGTGGACAAATCGGATCACCCCTCCACTTT
TRBV4-1	.	TRBD1	TRBJ1-6	CASSRTGERSYNSPLHF	TGCGCCAGCAGTCGGACAGGGGAAAGGTCCTATAATTCACCCCTCCACTTT
TRBV5-1	few	.	TRBJ2-7	CASSLASLGVYEQYF	TGCGCCAGCAGCTTGGCCTCCCTCGGAGTCTACGAGCAGTACTTC
TRBV5-8	.	.	TRBJ2-2	CASSLVERDTGELFF	TGTGCCAGCAGCTTAGTGGAGAGGGACACCGGGGAGCTGTTTTTT
TRBV5-4	.	TRBD2	TRBJ2-3	CASSLDGGRLGDTQYF	TGTGCCAGCAGCTTGGACGGCGGGAGGCTCGGAGATACGCAGTATTTT
TRBV7-8	.	TRBD1	TRBJ1-4	CASSLLTGTGITTNEKLFF	TGTGCCAGCAGCTTACTTACCGGGACAGGGATTACCACTAATGAAAAACTGTTTTTT
TRBV19	.	TRBD2	TRBJ2-7	CASSMGLAGGSEQYF	TGTGCCAGTAGTATGGGACTAGCGGGAGGATCCGAGCAGTACTTC
TRBV6-1	.	TRBD2	TRBJ2-7	CASSEAGLATYEQYF	TGTGCCAGCAGTGAAGCAGGACTAGCGACCTACGAGCAGTACTTC
TRBV2	.	.	TRBJ1-2	CASRPPGTEGYTF	TGTGCCAGCAGGCCCCCGGGAACAGAGGGCTACACCTTC
TRBV4-2	.	.	TRBJ2-7	CASGRVGGGEYEQYF	TGTGCCAGCGGGCGGGTTGGGGGAGGCGAGTACGAGCAGTACTTC
TRBV19	.	TRBD2	TRBJ2-5	CASSSLGLAGGLETQYF	TGTGCCAGTAGTTCCCTGGGACTAGCGGGAGGGCTGGAGACCCAGTACTTC
TRBV7-8	few	.	TRBJ1-3	CASTAGTSGNTIYF	TGTGCCAGCACGGCAGGGACCTCTGGAAACACCATATATTTT
TRBV28	.	.	TRBJ1-2	CASSLGAGLGGYTF	TGTGCCAGCAGTTTAGGGGCAGGGCTCGGGGGCTACACCTTC
TRBV13	.	.	TRBJ1-5	CASSLGTTGNQPQHF	TGTGCCAGCAGCTTAGGGACGACCGGCAATCAGCCCCAGCATTTT
TRBV27	.	TRBD1	TRBJ1-2	CASSPKDRGLRAYTF	TGTGCCAGCAGTCCGAAGGACAGGGGGCTTCGGGCCTACACCTTC
TRBV4-3	.	TRBD2	TRBJ2-7	CASSLGLAGSYEQYF	TGCGCCAGCAGCCTTGGATTAGCGGGCTCCTACGAGCAGTACTTC
TRBV7-2	medium-sized	TRBD1	TRBJ1-1	CASSTGQGSWTEAFF	TGTGCCAGCAGCACCGGACAGGGTTCGTGGACTGAAGCTTTCTTT
TRBV28	.	.	TRBJ1-5	CASSPRGAGDNQPQHF	TGTGCCAGCAGCCCGAGGGGGGCAGGGGACAATCAGCCCCAGCATTTT
TRBV27	.	.	TRBJ1-1	CASSFSGGTEAFF	TGTGCCAGCAGTTTCTCCGGGGGCACTGAAGCTTTCTTT
TRBV4-1	.	TRBD1	TRBJ2-3	CASTSDRESTDTQYF	TGCGCCAGCACCTCCGACAGGGAGAGCACAGATACGCAGTATTTT
TRBV29-1	.	TRBD1	TRBJ2-2	CSVGGTGANTGELFF	TGCAGCGTTGGGGGTACAGGGGCGAACACCGGGGAGCTGTTTTTT
TRBV5-4	.	.	TRBJ2-7	CASSLRGLYEQYF	TGTGCCAGCAGCCTCCGGGGCCTATACGAGCAGTACTTC
TRBV5-1	.	TRBD1	TRBJ2-7	CASSWTGAYEQYF	TGCGCCAGCAGCTGGACAGGGGCCTACGAGCAGTACTTC
TRBV10-3	.	TRBD1	TRBJ1-2	CAISEKRDSPGYTF	TGTGCCATCAGCGAAAAACGGGACAGCCCGGGCTACACCTTC
TRBV19	.	.	TRBJ1-2	CASSTPGGNYGYTF	TGTGCCAGTAGTACTCCGGGGGGGAACTATGGCTACACCTTC
TRBV14	.	.	TRBJ1-3	CASGHSGNTIYF	TGTGCCAGCGGCCACTCTGGAAACACCATATATTTT
TRBV28	once	.	TRBJ1-2	CATRRGYGYTF	TGTGCCACCCGGAGGGGGTACGGCTACACCTTC
TRBV13	.	.	TRBJ2-7	CASSLVGEGGRYEQYF	TGTGCCAGCAGCTTAGTTGGGGAGGGGGGGCGCTACGAGCAGTACTTC
TRBV5-1	once	TRBD1	TRBJ2-2	CASSFQGADTGELFF	TGCGCCAGCAGCTTCCAGGGGGCGGACACCGGGGAGCTGTTTTTT
TRBV7-2	.	.	TRBJ1-3	CASSSPGRSGNTIYF	TGTGCCAGCAGCTCTCCTGGGAGGTCTGGAAACACCATATATTTT
TRBV4-1	.	.	TRBJ2-7	CASSQDLGRPSYEQYF	TGCGCCAGCAGCCAAGATCTCGGCCGGCCCTCCTACGAGCAGTACTTC
TRBV5-6	.	TRBD1	TRBJ2-2	CASSFGTGNTGELFF	TGTGCCAGCAGCTTCGGGACAGGGAACACCGGGGAGCTGTTTTTT
TRBV6-5	.	.	TRBJ2-7	CASSRGRWEQYF	TGTGCCAGCAGCAGAGGGAGGTGGGAGCAGTACTTC
TRBV11-2	.	.	TRBJ1-6	CASSGGWGRPLHF	TGTGCCAGCAGCGGGGGGTGGGGAAGGCCCCTCCACTTT
TRBV29-1	.	.	TRBJ2-6	CSVRVGGSGANVLTF	TGCAGCGTGAGGGTTGGGGGCTCTGGGGCCAACGTCCTGACTTTC
TRBV5-1	.	.	TRBJ1-2	CASSSTGSNYGYTF	TGCGCCAGCAGCTCCACAGGAAGCAACTATGGCTACACCTTC
TRBV7-6	.	TRBD1	TRBJ1-2	CASWSGTGNGYTF	TGTGCCAGCTGGTCCGGGACAGGGAATGGCTACACCTTC
TRBV18	.	.	TRBJ1-6	CASSPLEGLRSPLHF	TGTGCCAGCTCACCCCTGGAGGGCCTCAGGTCACCCCTCCACTTT
TRBV9	.	TRBD2	TRBJ2-7	CASSVDGTRSPYEQYF	TGTGCCAGCAGCGTAGATGGGACTAGGTCCCCCTACGAGCAGTACTTC
TRBV6-5	.	.	TRBJ2-1	CASSYSMGGMGFF	TGTGCCAGCAGTTACTCAATGGGCGGGATGGGGTTCTTC
TRBV28	few	.	TRBJ1-2	CASSREGGGYTF	TGTGCCAGCAGCAGGGAGGGTGGTGGCTACACCTTC
TRBV7-3	.	.	TRBJ1-2	CASSPNANYGYTF	TGTGCCAGCAGCCCCAATGCTAACTATGGCTACACCTTC
TRBV10-2	.	.	TRBJ2-6	CASSRGISSGANVLTF	TGCGCCAGCAGTAGGGGGATTAGCTCTGGGGCCAACGTCCTGACTTTC
TRBV5-1	.	.	TRBJ1-2	CASSLEVGRGNFGYTF	TGCGCCAGCAGCTTGGAAGTCGGCAGGGGAAATTTTGGCTACACCTTC
TRBV7-2	.	.	TRBJ2-1	CASSLEGVPYNEQFF	TGTGCCAGCAGCTTAGAAGGGGTACCCTACAATGAGCAGTTCTTC
TRBV28	.	.	TRBJ2-2	CASSPHGLNTGELFF	TGTGCCAGCAGCCCCCATGGTTTGAACACCGGGGAGCTGTTTTTT
TRBV6-1	.	.	TRBJ2-7	CASSVKFYEQYF	TGTGCCAGCAGTGTCAAGTTCTACGAGCAGTACTTC
TRBV5-1	.	TRBD1	TRBJ1-2	CASSLVDRNYGYTF	TGCGCCAGCAGCTTGGTGGACAGGAACTATGGCTACACCTTC